These 2 T cell receptor beta chains were all obtained from the same sample, sequenced in a study of immune evolution from preneoplasia to lung adenocarcinoma. Repertoires were generated with immunoSEQ multiplex PCR, while TCRdb's copy carries only in-frame clones and drops some. The sample contains some 5,000 clones, roughly 72% of which appear only once. The sample taken for sequencing was FFPE adjacent normal lung tissue. The receptors here all came from a person aged 60-80 years with lung adenocarcinoma.

This clone was counted between two and nine times. This specimen includes other DNA sequences encoding the same CDR3. The chain couples TRBV12-5 to TRBJ2-7; TRBD1 agrees at 10 bases. CDR1 LGHNT and CDR2 FRNRAP come from the germline V gene. The CDR3 is 18 residues long. V lost 1 base and J lost 4; bases outside the gene matches: 13. The CDR3 coding sequence is TGTGCTAGTGGTTTGGCCCCCTCCGGGACAGGGGTCTTGTACGAGCAGTACTTC. Its translation is CASGLAPSGTGVLYEQYF.

The V gene is TRBV10-1, the J gene TRBJ2-5, with 7 bases fitting TRBD2. The length of the CDR3 is 16 residues. V lost 7 bases to trimming and J lost 3 bases; unmatched junction nucleotides: 14. Germline V CDR1 and CDR2: WNHNN, SYGVQD (reference sequence). Written as DNA, the CDR3 is TGCGCCAGCACCCCCCCAGCGGGAAATCTAAAAGAGACCCAGTACTTC. This codes for CASTPPAGNLKETQYF.